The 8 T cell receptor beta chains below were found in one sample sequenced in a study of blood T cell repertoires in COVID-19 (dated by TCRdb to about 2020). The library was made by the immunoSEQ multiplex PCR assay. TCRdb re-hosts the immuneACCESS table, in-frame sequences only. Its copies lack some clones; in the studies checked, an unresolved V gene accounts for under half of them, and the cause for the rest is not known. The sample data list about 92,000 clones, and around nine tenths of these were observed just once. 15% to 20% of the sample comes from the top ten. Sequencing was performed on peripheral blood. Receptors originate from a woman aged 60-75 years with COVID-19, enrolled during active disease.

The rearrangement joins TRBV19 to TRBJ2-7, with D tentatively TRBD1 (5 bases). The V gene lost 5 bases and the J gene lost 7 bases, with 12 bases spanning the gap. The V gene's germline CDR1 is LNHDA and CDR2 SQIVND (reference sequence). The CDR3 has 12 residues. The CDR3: CASSARVGEQYF. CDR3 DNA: TGTGCCAGTAGTGCCAGGGTGGGGGAGCAGTACTTC. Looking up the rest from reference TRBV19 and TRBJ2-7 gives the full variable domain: DGGITQSPKYLFRKEGQNVTLSCEQNLNHDAMYWYRQDPGQGLRLIYYSQIVNDFQKGDIAEGYSVSREKKESFPLTVTSAQKNPTAFYLCASSARVGEQYFGPGTRLTVT.

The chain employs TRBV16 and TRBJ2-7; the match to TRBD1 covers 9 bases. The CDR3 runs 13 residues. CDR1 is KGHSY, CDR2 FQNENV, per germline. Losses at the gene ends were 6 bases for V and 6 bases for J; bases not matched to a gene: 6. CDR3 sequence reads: CASSPDRGGEQYF. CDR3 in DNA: TGTGCCAGCAGTCCGGACAGGGGTGGCGAGCAGTACTTC.

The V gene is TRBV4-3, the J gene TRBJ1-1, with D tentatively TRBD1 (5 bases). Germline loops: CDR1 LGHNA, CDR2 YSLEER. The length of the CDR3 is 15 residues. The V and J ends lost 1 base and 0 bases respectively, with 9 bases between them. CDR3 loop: CASSQVRGLNTEAFF. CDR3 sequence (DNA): TGCGCCAGCAGCCAAGTTCGGGGGTTGAACACTGAAGCTTTCTTT.

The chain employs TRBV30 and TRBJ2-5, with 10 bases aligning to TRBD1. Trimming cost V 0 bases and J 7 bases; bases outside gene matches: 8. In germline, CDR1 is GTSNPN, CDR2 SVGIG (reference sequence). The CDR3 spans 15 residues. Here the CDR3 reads CAWSVLTGGTGTQYF. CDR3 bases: TGTGCCTGGAGTGTACTGACAGGGGGCACCGGGACCCAGTACTTC.

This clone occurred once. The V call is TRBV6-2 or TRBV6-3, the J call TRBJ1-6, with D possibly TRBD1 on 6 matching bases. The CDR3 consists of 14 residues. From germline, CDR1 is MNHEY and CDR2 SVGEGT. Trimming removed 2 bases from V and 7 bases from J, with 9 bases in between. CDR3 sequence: CASSYGQLNSPLHF. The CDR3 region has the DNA TGTGCCAGCAGTTACGGACAGCTGAATTCACCCCTCCACTTT.

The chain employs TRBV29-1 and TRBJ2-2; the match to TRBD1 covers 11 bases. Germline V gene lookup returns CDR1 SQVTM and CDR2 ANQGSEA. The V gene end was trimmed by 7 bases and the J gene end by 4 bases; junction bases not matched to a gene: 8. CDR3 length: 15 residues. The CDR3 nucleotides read TGCAGCGCGAGGCAGGGACAGGGGGGCACCGGGGAGCTGTTTTTT. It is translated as CSARQGQGGTGELFF.

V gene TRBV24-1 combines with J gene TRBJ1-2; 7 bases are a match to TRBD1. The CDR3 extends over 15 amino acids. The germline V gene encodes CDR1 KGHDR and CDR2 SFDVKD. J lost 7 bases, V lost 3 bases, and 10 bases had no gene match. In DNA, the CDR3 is TGTGCCACCAGTGATACCCGACAGGGAACAGGTGGCTACACCTTC. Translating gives CATSDTRQGTGGYTF.

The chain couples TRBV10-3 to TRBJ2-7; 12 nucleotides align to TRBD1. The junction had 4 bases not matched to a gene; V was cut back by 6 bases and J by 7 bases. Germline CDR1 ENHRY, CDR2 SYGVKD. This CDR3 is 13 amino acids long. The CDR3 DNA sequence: TGTGCCATCAGGGGACAGGGGGCGGAAGAGCAGTACTTC. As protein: CAIRGQGAEEQYF.